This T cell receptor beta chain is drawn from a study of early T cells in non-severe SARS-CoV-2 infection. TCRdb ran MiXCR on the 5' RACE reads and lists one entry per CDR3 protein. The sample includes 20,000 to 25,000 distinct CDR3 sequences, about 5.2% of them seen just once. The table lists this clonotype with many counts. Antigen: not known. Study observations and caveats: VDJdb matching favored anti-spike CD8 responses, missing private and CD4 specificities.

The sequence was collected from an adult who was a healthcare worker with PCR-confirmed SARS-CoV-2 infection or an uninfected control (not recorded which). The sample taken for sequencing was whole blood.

CDR3 DNA: TGCAGCGTTGTCCTCGAAACCTACGAGCAGTACTTC. It is translated as CSVVLETYEQYF. The chain has TRBV29-1 and TRBJ2-7; D is unresolved. Trimming removed 4 bases from V and 2 bases from J, with 9 bases in between. Germline V lookup: CDR1 SQVTM, CDR2 ANQGSEA. This CDR3 has 12 residues.